This record looks at one T cell receptor (beta chain) sequence and its context. What it recognizes is unknown. The data stem from a study of early stage breast cancer tumors. Profiling relied on immunoSEQ multiplex PCR, and the TCRdb table lists in-frame clones only, not all of them. The sample records 45,000 to 60,000 clones, around 90% being singletons. Study conclusions and caveats: Comparing each tissue with blood distinguished tumor from normal in most of the 16 patients. Enriched TCRB sequences shared across patients were mostly commonly generated sequences.

V trimming: 0 bases; J trimming: 13 bases; junction bases outside the gene matches: 9. There are 14 residues in the CDR3. From germline, CDR1 is MRHNA and CDR2 SNTAGT. Specimen: blood. The sequence came from a person aged 70 to 85 with breast cancer. The V call is TRBV6-4, the J call TRBJ2-1, with 7 bases identical to TRBD2. CDR3 coding DNA: TGTGCCAGCAGTGACTCGTACGACGGGAGGAAACAGTTCTTC. It specifies CASSDSYDGRKQFF.